These T cell receptor beta chains were read from a single sample in a study of T cells expressing NK-cell markers. After re-calling the 5' RACE reads, TCRdb lists one entry per CDR3 protein, DNA absent. The table lists about 460,000 distinct CDR3 sequences. The specimen was blood T cells: a sorted CD56 or NKG2C T cell subset, CD4+ or CD8+ T cells, or bulk PBMC T cells (not recorded which). The receptors derive from a woman between 50 and 59 years old in good health. The CDR3 runs from the conserved cysteine through the conserved F or W. The order of the fields is V gene, J gene, CDR3 protein.

TRBV9	TRBJ2-3	CASSARAASTDTQYF
TRBV29-1	TRBJ2-1	CSGIRDYKGGNEQFF
TRBV2	TRBJ2-1	CASSEIPTEQFF
TRBV20-1	TRBJ2-7	CSARDSLFSEQYF
TRBV7-2	TRBJ2-3	CASSPQAEITDTQYF
TRBV11-2	TRBJ1-1	CAEAEPWMNTEAFF
TRBV27	TRBJ1-5	CASQPSGQGSYQPQHF
TRBV12-3/TRBV12-4	TRBJ1-1	CAILRGGLNTEAFF
TRBV12-3/TRBV12-4	TRBJ1-6	CASTQGAGSYNSPLHF
TRBV20-1	TRBJ2-3	CSAQPRTSAADTQYF
TRBV5-1	TRBJ2-5	CASSLATNLGTQYF
TRBV19	TRBJ1-1	CASSIKGPSGNSEAFF
TRBV12-3/TRBV12-4	TRBJ2-5	CASRQRELKETQYF
TRBV20-1	TRBJ2-2	CSARDVRKGDGELFF